These 11 T cell receptor beta chains came from one sample sequenced in a study of T cells expressing NK-cell markers. TCRdb re-called the 5' RACE reads and gives one entry per CDR3 protein, without DNA. This repertoire includes some 500,000 distinct CDR3 sequences. The sample was blood T cells: a sorted CD56 or NKG2C T cell subset, CD4+ or CD8+ T cells, or bulk PBMC T cells (not recorded which). These receptors were obtained from a woman between 50 and 59 years old in good health.

The V and J genes are TRBV20-1 and TRBJ2-5; the D gene TCRdb calls, TRBD2, cannot be checked with no DNA. The CDR3 loop spans 16 amino acids. Germline CDR1 DFQATT, CDR2 SNEGSKA (reference sequence). CDR3 protein: CSARIGLAGELKTQYF.

The chain recombines TRBV4-1 with TRBJ1-1. CDR3 length: 16 amino acids. Germline values: CDR1 MGHRA, CDR2 YSYEKL. CDR3 amino acids: CASSHNRARGLAEAFF.

The chain employs TRBV3-1 and TRBJ2-1; TCRdb lists TRBD2, though no DNA is available to test this call. The germline CDR1 and CDR2 sequences are LGHDT and YNNKEL (reference sequence). The CDR3 loop spans 15 amino acids. CDR3 residues: CASRPTSGTHNEQFF.

The CDR3 loop is CSVIHQGPIMNTEAFF. The genes are TRBV29-1 and TRBJ1-1; TCRdb names TRBD1, which stays unverified in the absence of DNA. CDR3 length: 16 residues. Germline lookup yields CDR1 SQVTM and CDR2 ANQGSEA.

The chain joins TRBV12-3 or TRBV12-4 to TRBJ1-4; without DNA, the TCRdb call of TRBD1 cannot be checked. The CDR3 extends over 15 amino acids. The CDR3 sequence is CASSQGQGVWEKLFF.

The genes are TRBV5-1 and TRBJ1-1; TCRdb's D call, TRBD1, is unchecked because there is no DNA. Germline-derived CDR1 and CDR2 are SGHRS and YFSETQ. The CDR3 spans 14 residues. CDR3 loop: CASSLARGAREAFF.

The rearrangement uses TRBV5-5 and TRBJ1-5; TCRdb indicates TRBD1, and absent DNA this call remains unverified. The CDR3 totals 17 residues. Germline loops: CDR1 SGHKS, CDR2 YYEKEE (reference sequence). The CDR3 sequence: CASSLIPGRGLYQPQHF. Based on the CDR3 plus reference TRBV5-5 and TRBJ1-5, the full variable domain is DAGVTQSPTHLIKTRGQQVTLRCSPISGHKSVSWYQQVLGQGPQFIFQYYEKEERGRGNFPDRFSARQFPNYSSELNVNALLLGDSALYLCASSLIPGRGLYQPQHFGDGTRLSIL.

This rearrangement joins TRBV11-3 to TRBJ2-3. The CDR3 runs to 13 residues. Per germline, CDR1 SGHNT and CDR2 YENEEA. The CDR3 reads CARWAGNTDTQYF. Full variable domain (remainder filled in from reference TRBV11-3 and TRBJ2-3): EAGVVQSPRYKIIEKKQPVAFWCNPISGHNTLYWYLQNLGQGPELLIRYENEEAVDDSQLPKDRFSAERLKGVDSTLKIQPAELGDSAVYLCARWAGNTDTQYFGPGTRLTVL.

The chain joins TRBV4-1 to TRBJ1-2; TCRdb lists TRBD1, though no DNA is available to test this call. Per the germline V gene, CDR1 is MGHRA and CDR2 is YSYEKL. The CDR3 is 14 residues long. The CDR3 here is CASSPQDGNYGYTF.

The V call is TRBV5-1, the J call TRBJ2-3; TCRdb lists TRBD2, though no DNA is available to test this call. Germline CDR1 is SGHRS and CDR2 is YFSETQ. This CDR3 is 18 amino acids long. CDR3 residues: CASSLGLGAHTLTDTQYF.

The chain carries TRBV24-1 and TRBJ2-3. The CDR3 sequence is 16 residues long. The germline CDR1 and CDR2 sequences are KGHDR and SFDVKD. CDR3: CATSVSGVGFTDTQYF.